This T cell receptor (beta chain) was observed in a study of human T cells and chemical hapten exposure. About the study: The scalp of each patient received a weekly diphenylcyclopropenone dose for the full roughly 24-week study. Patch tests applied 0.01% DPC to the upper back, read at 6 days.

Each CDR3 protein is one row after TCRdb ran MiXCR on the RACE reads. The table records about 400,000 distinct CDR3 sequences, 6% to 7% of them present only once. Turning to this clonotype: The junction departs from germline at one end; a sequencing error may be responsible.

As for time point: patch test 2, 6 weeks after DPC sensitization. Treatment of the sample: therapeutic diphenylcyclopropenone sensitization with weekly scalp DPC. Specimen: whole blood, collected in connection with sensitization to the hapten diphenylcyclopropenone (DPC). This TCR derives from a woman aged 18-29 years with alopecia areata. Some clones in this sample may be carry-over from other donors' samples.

The CDR3 DNA follows: TGTGCCAGCAGTCCTCCCCTCGGAGCCATCCACTTC. Residues: CASSPPLGAIHF. V usage is TRBV6-1 and J usage is TRBJ2-5; D is undetermined. Germline V gene lookup returns CDR1 MNHNS and CDR2 SASEGT. The CDR3 totals 12 residues.